The next 22 T cell receptor beta chains were all read from a single sample in a study of cytomegalovirus exposure and HLA in healthy donors. The study ran its PCR with 60 Vbeta and 13 Jbeta primers. TCRdb's copy holds only in-frame clones and misses some; the assay was immunoSEQ multiplex PCR. This table holds under 250,000 clones, about 79% found once. The sample comprised PBMCs. The receptors shown here come from a male donor in good health and CMV-seronegative.

The genes are TRBV9 and TRBJ2-7, with TRBD2 identical over 8 bases. This CDR3 is built from 14 residues. Looked up from germline, CDR1 is SGDLS and CDR2 is YYNGEE. J lost 6 bases, V lost 0 bases, and 5 bases had no gene match. The CDR3 nucleotides are TGTGCCAGCAGCGTAGAAGCGGGAGTCAGCGAGCAGTACTTC. Protein product: CASSVEAGVSEQYF.

This chain uses TRBV15 with TRBJ1-2; 9 bases are shared with TRBD1. Germline V CDR1 and CDR2: LNHNV, YYDKDF (reference sequence). The junction had 8 bases not matched to a gene; V was cut back by 0 bases and J by 6 bases. The CDR3 is 16 amino acids. CDR3 coding DNA: TGTGCCACCAGCAGAGATCGAGGACAGGGGACGAATGGCTACACCTTC. Residues: CATSRDRGQGTNGYTF. The variable domain in full, completed from reference TRBV15 and TRBJ1-2, reads DAMVIQNPRYQVTQFGKPVTLSCSQTLNHNVMYWYQQKSSQAPKLLFHYYDKDFNNEADTPDNFQSRRPNTSFCFLDIRSPGLGDTAMYLCATSRDRGQGTNGYTFGSGTRLTVV.

The genes are TRBV29-1 and TRBJ2-3; 8 bases agree with TRBD2. V was clipped by 5 bases and J by 2 bases; unmatched bases: 18. CDR1 is SQVTM, CDR2 ANQGSEA, per germline. This CDR3 contains 18 residues. This CDR3 reads CSVIFPITEREITDTQYF. CDR3 sequence (DNA): TGCAGCGTTATTTTCCCCATAACCGAGCGGGAGATCACAGATACGCAGTATTTT.

This sequence joins TRBV9 and TRBJ2-7; TRBD1 matches 10 bases. Looked up from germline, CDR1 is SGDLS and CDR2 is YYNGEE. V lost 3 bases, J lost 1 base, and 4 bases stayed unmatched. There are 15 residues in the CDR3. CDR3 residues: CASSAEGQGSYEQYF. Written as DNA, the CDR3 is TGTGCCAGCAGCGCCGAGGGACAGGGGTCCTACGAGCAGTACTTC.

CDR3 protein: CASSEVASVGELFF. The CDR3, as DNA: TGTGCCAGCAGTGAAGTGGCTAGCGTCGGGGAGCTGTTTTTT. The chain links TRBV2 to TRBJ2-2, with D possibly being TRBD2 (6 bases). In germline, CDR1 is SNHLY, CDR2 FYNNEI. The CDR3 extends over 14 amino acids. V lost 1 base to trimming and J lost 7 bases, with 10 bases between them.

The V gene is TRBV30, the J gene TRBJ2-7, with 11 bases matching TRBD2. V trimming: 5 bases; J trimming: 10 bases; junction bases outside the gene matches: 19. The CDR3 length is 16 residues. Germline-derived CDR1 and CDR2 are GTSNPN and SVGIG (reference sequence). CDR3 sequence: CAWAPVDSGRARSQYF. The CDR3 DNA sequence: TGTGCCTGGGCCCCCGTAGATAGCGGGAGGGCCCGGTCCCAGTACTTC.

The count of this clone is one. The chain employs TRBV30 and TRBJ1-4, with D unresolved. V lost 2 bases to trimming and J lost 0 bases, with 13 bases between them. CDR3 length: 16 amino acids. Per the germline V gene, CDR1 is GTSNPN and CDR2 is SVGIG (reference sequence). The CDR3: CAWSLTRGATNEKLFF. The CDR3 DNA reads TGTGCCTGGAGTCTTACCCGGGGAGCAACTAATGAAAAACTGTTTTTT.

V gene TRBV19 combines with J gene TRBJ2-3, with D possibly TRBD2 on 6 matching bases. Trimming shortened V by 4 bases and J by 0 bases, and 11 bases separated the two germline ends. The CDR3 length is 15 residues. Per germline, CDR1 LNHDA and CDR2 SQIVND (reference sequence). The CDR3, as DNA: TGTGCCAGTAGTAACCCTGGGGGGAGCACAGATACGCAGTATTTT. It specifies CASSNPGGSTDTQYF.

The chain combines TRBV9 with TRBJ2-4; TRBD2 matches 13 bases. There are 16 residues in the CDR3. Germline lookup yields CDR1 SGDLS and CDR2 YYNGEE. With 3 bases clipped from V and 9 bases from J, the junction kept 9 bases outside the gene matches. CDR3 amino acids: CASSGTSGGSGSIQYF. CDR3 DNA sequence: TGTGCCAGCAGCGGGACTAGCGGGGGCTCAGGGAGCATTCAGTACTTC. Full variable domain (outside the CDR3, taken from reference TRBV9 and TRBJ2-4): DSGVTQTPKHLITATGQRVTLRCSPRSGDLSVYWYQQSLDQGLQFLIQYYNGEERAKGNILERFSAQQFPDLHSELNLSSLELGDSALYFCASSGTSGGSGSIQYFGAGTRLSVL.

This clone was counted once. The rearrangement links TRBV4-3 to TRBJ2-1, with TRBD2 matching 14 bases. This CDR3 has 18 amino acids. From germline, CDR1 is LGHNA and CDR2 YSLEER. The ends lost 6 bases at V and 7 bases at J; junction bases unmatched: 14. The CDR3 DNA reads as TGCGCCAGCAGTCTCAAGAGCCGACTAGCGGGAGGGTGGAATGAGCAGTTCTTC. It codes for CASSLKSRLAGGWNEQFF.

V usage is TRBV7-9 and J usage is TRBJ2-7, with D possibly TRBD1 on 7 matching bases. The CDR3 consists of 19 residues. V was trimmed by 1 base and J by 1 base, leaving 23 bases between them. CDR1 is SEHNR, CDR2 FQNEAQ, per germline (reference sequence). Here the CDR3 DNA reads TGTGCCAGCAGCTTAGAGGGGGGTCCGGGACAGTCGGCTTCCTACGAGCAGTACTTC. It translates to CASSLEGGPGQSASYEQYF.

The chain uses TRBV27 and TRBJ2-5; the D is unclear. The germline V gene has CDR1 MNHEY and CDR2 SMNVEV (reference sequence). V was clipped by 3 bases and J by 4 bases, with 6 bases between them. There are 12 residues in the CDR3. The CDR3 nucleotides are TGTGCCAGCAGTTTGTCCGGAGAGACCCAGTACTTC. Translated: CASSLSGETQYF.

The CDR3 loop reads CATSSTRSGQGDYEQFF. The CDR3 region has the DNA TGTGCCACCAGCAGCACCCGATCAGGGCAGGGGGACTATGAGCAGTTCTTC. The chain employs TRBV15 and TRBJ2-1; TRBD1 is a possible D gene (7 bases). V was trimmed by 3 bases and J by 8 bases, leaving 23 bases between them. Germline V gene sequence: CDR1 LNHNV, CDR2 YYDKDF (reference sequence). CDR3 length equals 17 residues.

V gene TRBV30 combines with J gene TRBJ2-3, with TRBD2 matching over 9 bases. Germline CDR1 reads GTSNPN; CDR2 reads SVGIG (reference sequence). V lost 6 bases to trimming and J lost 5 bases; unmatched junction nucleotides: 9. The CDR3 consists of 14 residues. The CDR3 nucleotides read TGTGCCTGCCATAAGACTAGCGGAGTAGATACGCAGTATTTT. Its protein product is CACHKTSGVDTQYF.

The rearrangement joins TRBV11-2 to TRBJ1-1; perhaps TRBD1 as D (6 bases). V lost 7 bases and J lost 4, with 19 bases in between. Germline V lookup: CDR1 SGHAT, CDR2 FQNNGV. The CDR3 contains 15 residues. This chain's CDR3 is CASTPHAYRATEAFF. CDR3 DNA: TGTGCCAGCACCCCTCATGCCTACAGGGCCACTGAAGCTTTCTTT.

This chain joins TRBV5-6 and TRBJ1-2; TRBD1 is a possible D gene (6 bases). This CDR3 is 15 amino acids long. V lost 1 base and J 0 bases, leaving 10 bases between the germline ends. Per the germline V gene, CDR1 is SGHDT and CDR2 is YYEEEE. CDR3 sequence (DNA): TGTGCCAGCAGCTTGTTGGGGGCCCCTAACTATGGCTACACCTTC. Encoded protein: CASSLLGAPNYGYTF.

This chain uses TRBV11-2 with TRBJ1-3, with a possible D match to TRBD1 (5 bases). V lost 8 bases, J lost 0 bases, and 8 bases lay in between. The CDR3 is made up of 13 amino acids. Germline CDR1 SGHAT, CDR2 FQNNGV. Written as DNA, the CDR3 is TGTGCCAGCCGGGGGGACTCTGGAAACACCATATATTTT. Protein sequence: CASRGDSGNTIYF.

This clone appeared once. The chain employs TRBV28 and TRBJ1-5; no clear D. The CDR3 is 13 residues long. The V and J ends lost 6 bases and 7 bases respectively, with 13 bases between them. Germline V gene sequence: CDR1 MDHEN, CDR2 SYDVKM. The CDR3 DNA reads as TGTGCCAGCAGCCCGAGGCTATCGCAGCCCCAGCATTTT. Translated, it gives CASSPRLSQPQHF.

This clone was detected only a few times. V and J are TRBV5-8 and TRBJ2-7, with D maybe TRBD2 (5 bases). Trimming shortened V by 0 bases and J by 5 bases, and 9 bases separated the two germline ends. The CDR3 length is 13 residues. Germline lookup yields CDR1 SGHTS and CDR2 YDEGEE. The CDR3 reads CASSLVRRHEQYF. The CDR3 region has the DNA TGTGCCAGCAGCTTGGTCAGGAGGCACGAGCAGTACTTC.

The CDR3 spells CASSYVGGDEAFF. CDR3 sequence (DNA): TGTGCCAGCAGTTACGTTGGAGGGGATGAAGCTTTCTTT. The rearrangement joins TRBV6-5 to TRBJ1-1; a possible D gene is TRBD1 (5 bases). In germline, CDR1 is MNHEY, CDR2 SVGAGI. V was trimmed by 2 bases and J by 7 bases, leaving 11 bases between them. There are 13 residues in the CDR3.

The rearrangement links TRBV7-8 to TRBJ1-1; perhaps TRBD1 as D (6 bases). Deletions cut 4 bases from V and 2 bases from J, with 14 bases between. Germline V gives CDR1 SGHVS, CDR2 FQNEAQ. This CDR3 has 15 residues. CDR3 DNA sequence: TGTGCCAGCAGCTACCAGGGGAGAGTTAACACTGAAGCTTTCTTT. The encoded protein is CASSYQGRVNTEAFF. Using reference TRBV7-8 and TRBJ1-1 for the parts outside the CDR3, the full variable domain is GAGVSQSPRYKVAKRGQDVALRCDPISGHVSLFWYQQALGQGPEFLTYFQNEAQLDKSGLPSDRFFAERPEGSVSTLKIQRTQQEDSAVYLCASSYQGRVNTEAFFGQGTRLTVV.

The chain recombines TRBV27 with TRBJ2-3, with a possible D match to TRBD2 (6 bases). The CDR3 extends over 15 amino acids. Per germline, CDR1 MNHEY and CDR2 SMNVEV (reference sequence). Trimming pared 6 bases from V and 1 base from J, leaving 14 bases between. Here the CDR3 reads CASSDWSGGTDTQYF. CDR3 in DNA: TGTGCCAGCAGCGACTGGTCGGGGGGCACAGATACGCAGTATTTT.